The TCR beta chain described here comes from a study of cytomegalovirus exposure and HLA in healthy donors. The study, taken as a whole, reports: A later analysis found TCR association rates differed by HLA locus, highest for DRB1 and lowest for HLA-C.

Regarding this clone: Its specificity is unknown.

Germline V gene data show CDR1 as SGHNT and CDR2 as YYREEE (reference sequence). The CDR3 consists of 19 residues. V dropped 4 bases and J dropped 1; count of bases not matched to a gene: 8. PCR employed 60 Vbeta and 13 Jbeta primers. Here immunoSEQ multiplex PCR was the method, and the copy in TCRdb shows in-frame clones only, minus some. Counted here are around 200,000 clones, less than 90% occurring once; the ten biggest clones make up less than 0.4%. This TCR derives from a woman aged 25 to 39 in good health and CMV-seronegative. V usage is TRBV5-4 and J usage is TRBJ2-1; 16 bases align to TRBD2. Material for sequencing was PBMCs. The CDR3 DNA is TGTGCCAGCAGCCTAGGGACTAGCGGGAGGGCCGTATCCTACAATGAGCAGTTCTTC. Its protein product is CASSLGTSGRAVSYNEQFF. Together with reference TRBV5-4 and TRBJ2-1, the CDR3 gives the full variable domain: ETGVTQSPTHLIKTRGQQVTLRCSSQSGHNTVSWYQQALGQGPQFIFQYYREEENGRGNFPPRFSGLQFPNYSSELNVNALELDDSALYLCASSLGTSGRAVSYNEQFFGPGTRLTVL.